Following are 32 T cell receptor beta chains from one sample sequenced in a study of EBV T-cell therapy then PD-1 blockade in nasopharyngeal carcinoma. What these receptors recognize is not known. Specified treatment: AdE1-LMPpoly-expanded autologous EBV-specific T-cell therapy followed by anti-PD-1 nivolumab. Profiled with immunoSEQ multiplex PCR; TCRdb holds only in-frame clones, not every one. Among under 25,000 clones listed, approximately 88% were seen once. Sequences were derived from CD8+ T cells from blood, sampled at roughly day 34 from a patient whose treatment included autologous EBV-specific T cells and nivolumab. The origin of the receptors is a middle-aged man with nasopharyngeal carcinoma.

The CDR3 spells CAWSGGGAETQYF. In DNA, the CDR3 is TGTGCCTGGAGTGGTGGGGGGGCAGAGACCCAGTACTTC. The chain carries TRBV30 and TRBJ2-5, with D perhaps matching TRBD2 (7 bases). There are 13 residues in the CDR3. Trimming removed 1 base at V and 4 bases at J, with 10 bases between. CDR1 and CDR2 (germline): GTSNPN, SVGIG (reference sequence).

The chain uses TRBV19 and TRBJ1-6; 8 bases line up with TRBD1. This CDR3 is built from 14 residues. With 7 bases clipped from V and 5 bases from J, the junction kept 4 bases outside the gene matches. The germline gives CDR1 LNHDA, CDR2 SQIVND (reference sequence). In DNA, the CDR3 is TGTGCCAGTACCCAACAGGGGGATAATTCACCCCTCCACTTT. This codes for CASTQQGDNSPLHF.

The CDR3 is CASSLTDLSGGFYNEQFF. The DNA of the CDR3 is TGCGCCAGCAGCCTAACCGACTTGAGCGGGGGTTTCTACAATGAGCAGTTCTTC. The chain links TRBV4-3 to TRBJ2-1; 8 positions match TRBD2. CDR1 is LGHNA and CDR2 is YSLEER in the germline V gene. The CDR3 consists of 18 residues. V trimming: 4 bases; J trimming: 3 bases; junction bases outside the gene matches: 14.

The chain couples TRBV4-1 to TRBJ2-7; D possibly matches TRBD1 or TRBD2 (5 bases each). From germline, CDR1 is MGHRA and CDR2 YSYEKL. The V and J ends lost 7 bases and 0 bases respectively, with 16 bases between them. The CDR3 loop spans 15 amino acids. The CDR3 DNA sequence: TGCGCCAGCACCCTAGAGGGGACCCGCTCCTACGAGCAGTACTTC. This codes for CASTLEGTRSYEQYF.

The chain has TRBV6-5 and TRBJ2-3; 7 positions match TRBD2. V shed 2 bases and J 3 bases; nucleotides not matched to a gene: 5. The V gene's germline CDR1 is MNHEY and CDR2 SVGAGI. The CDR3 runs 15 residues. The CDR3 nucleotides are TGTGCCAGCAGTTACGGCGCGGGGGTGACAGATACGCAGTATTTT. Amino acids: CASSYGAGVTDTQYF.

In the case of this clone: At one end, the junction sequence differs from germline, possibly due to a read error. Other DNA sequences within the sample encode an identical CDR3. The chain uses TRBV19 and TRBJ2-7; 12 positions agree with TRBD2. CDR1 is LNHDA and CDR2 is SQIVND in the germline V gene (reference sequence). This CDR3 is 16 amino acids long. CDR3 region: CASSTDRLAGAHEQYF. In DNA form, the CDR3 reads TGTGCCAGCAGTACGGACCGACTAGCGGGGGCCCACGAGCAGTACTTC.

The chain couples TRBV27 to TRBJ2-5; TRBD1 matches 8 bases. The length of the CDR3 is 13 residues. V dropped 8 bases and J dropped 5; count of bases not matched to a gene: 7. Looked up from germline, CDR1 is MNHEY and CDR2 is SMNVEV (reference sequence). This CDR3 reads CASGRGLGETQYF. The CDR3 nucleotides are TGTGCCAGCGGCAGGGGGCTTGGGGAGACCCAGTACTTC.

The rearrangement links TRBV4-1 to TRBJ2-7; 8 positions match TRBD2. The junction had 9 bases not matched to a gene; V was cut back by 1 base and J by 1 base. Germline V gives CDR1 MGHRA, CDR2 YSYEKL. The CDR3 runs 17 residues. CDR3 amino acids: CASSQGLGLGDSYEQYF. DNA for the CDR3: TGCGCCAGCAGCCAAGGGTTGGGACTAGGAGATTCCTACGAGCAGTACTTC.

V usage is TRBV3-1 (or the pseudogene TRBV3-2) and J usage is TRBJ2-7, with D hard to call. CDR3 length equals 13 residues. Germline CDR1 LGHDT, CDR2 YNNKEL (reference sequence). V lost 4 bases and J 3 bases, leaving 10 bases between the germline ends. CDR3 sequence reads: CASSPLFGYEQYF. CDR3 in DNA: TGTGCCAGCAGCCCCCTTTTCGGCTACGAGCAGTACTTC.

Sample share makes this clone medium-sized. The V call is TRBV24-1, the J call TRBJ2-2; no definite D call. This CDR3 region has 12 residues. Trimming shortened V by 1 base and J by 6 bases, and 2 bases separated the two germline ends. Per the germline V gene, CDR1 is KGHDR and CDR2 is SFDVKD. CDR3 DNA sequence: TGTGCCACCAGTGATTTTGCCGGGGAGCTGTTTTTT. It specifies CATSDFAGELFF.

This clone was seen more than once but under ten times. The gene calls are TRBV5-4 and TRBJ1-1; 7 bases line up with TRBD1. The germline V gene has CDR1 SGHNT and CDR2 YYREEE (reference sequence). V dropped 0 bases and J dropped 7; count of bases not matched to a gene: 9. This CDR3 spans 15 amino acids. The CDR3 region has the DNA TGTGCCAGCAGCTTGGCCAGGGGGATGATGGGTGAAGCTTTCTTT. It yields the protein CASSLARGMMGEAFF. The whole variable domain, filled in from reference TRBV5-4 and TRBJ1-1, reads ETGVTQSPTHLIKTRGQQVTLRCSSQSGHNTVSWYQQALGQGPQFIFQYYREEENGRGNFPPRFSGLQFPNYSSELNVNALELDDSALYLCASSLARGMMGEAFFGQGTRLTVV.

The chain carries TRBV19 and TRBJ1-2; 7 nucleotides match TRBD1. The junction had 4 bases not matched to a gene; V was cut back by 3 bases and J by 0 bases. This CDR3 is 15 amino acids long. CDR1 and CDR2 (germline): LNHDA, SQIVND (reference sequence). CDR3 sequence: CASSIFQGANYGYTF. In DNA form, the CDR3 reads TGTGCCAGTAGTATCTTCCAGGGGGCTAACTATGGCTACACCTTC.

The chain couples TRBV28 to TRBJ1-4, with D possibly TRBD1 on 6 matching bases. CDR1 MDHEN and CDR2 SYDVKM come from the germline V gene. The CDR3 spans 15 residues. The V gene lost 2 bases and the J gene lost 8 bases, with 15 bases spanning the gap. The CDR3 is CASSLPTGLGEKLFF. The CDR3 DNA follows: TGTGCCAGCAGTTTACCTACAGGGCTAGGGGAAAAACTGTTTTTT.

In its sample, this clone was seen a few times. The chain employs TRBV28 and TRBJ1-6, with 8 bases aligning to TRBD1. This CDR3 contains 16 residues. The germline V gene encodes CDR1 MDHEN and CDR2 SYDVKM. Trimming cost V 4 bases and J 2 bases; bases outside gene matches: 4. CDR3 amino acids: CASSSQGATYNSPLHF. The DNA for the CDR3 is TGTGCCAGCAGTTCTCAGGGGGCCACCTATAATTCACCCCTCCACTTT.

This sequence joins TRBV7-2 and TRBJ1-5; D not certain. The germline V and J ends were trimmed by 0 bases and 3 bases, with 3 bases remaining between them. CDR3 length: 13 amino acids. Germline CDR1 and CDR2: SGHTA and FQGNSA. CDR3 protein: CASSLAVNQPQHF. In nucleotides, the CDR3 is TGTGCCAGCAGCTTAGCGGTCAATCAGCCCCAGCATTTT.

The rearrangement uses TRBV4-3 and TRBJ2-2, with 11 nucleotides matching TRBD2. The V and J ends lost 0 bases and 2 bases, in that order; junction bases with no gene match: 8. The CDR3 is 19 residues long. The germline V gene has CDR1 LGHNA and CDR2 YSLEER. The CDR3 loop reads CASSQDPLLAGVNTGELFF. In DNA, the CDR3 is TGCGCCAGCAGCCAAGATCCCCTACTAGCGGGGGTAAACACCGGGGAGCTGTTTTTT.

This clone ranks as medium-sized (0.01 to 0.1%). The chain recombines TRBV14 with TRBJ2-6; 7 positions agree with TRBD1. Losses at the gene ends were 5 bases for V and 0 bases for J; bases not matched to a gene: 10. CDR1 is SGHDN and CDR2 is FVKESK in the germline V gene. The CDR3 contains 18 residues. The chain's CDR3 is CASSTKGTDYSGANVLTF. DNA of the CDR3: TGTGCCAGCAGCACCAAGGGGACAGACTACTCTGGGGCCAACGTCCTGACTTTC.

The rearrangement joins TRBV4-3 to TRBJ2-7; D is perhaps TRBD1 (5 bases). Germline V gene lookup returns CDR1 LGHNA and CDR2 YSLEER. This CDR3 has 13 residues. Trimming cost V 4 bases and J 2 bases, with 9 bases left between them. The CDR3 region is CASSPTGAYEQYF. In DNA, the CDR3 is TGCGCCAGCAGCCCAACAGGTGCCTACGAGCAGTACTTC.

The chain joins TRBV7-2 to TRBJ1-2; D is unclear. This CDR3 comprises 15 residues. Trimming took off 2 bases at V and 0 bases at J, with 10 bases between the two ends. Germline CDR1 reads SGHTA; CDR2 reads FQGNSA. In DNA, the CDR3 is TGTGCCAGCAGCTTAAATGGACCCTCTAACTATGGCTACACCTTC. Protein: CASSLNGPSNYGYTF.

The CDR3 region has the DNA TGTGCCAGCAGTTACTCCGCGGGGGGAGGCGGGGAGCTGTTTTTT. Translating gives CASSYSAGGGGELFF. V gene TRBV6-5 combines with J gene TRBJ2-2, with 8 bases matching TRBD2. Germline CDR1 and CDR2: MNHEY and SVGAGI. V shed 0 bases, J shed 7 bases, and the junction held 4 bases outside the gene matches. There are 15 residues in the CDR3.

The CDR3 DNA is TGCGCCAGCAGCGTAGACAGGAGCTCCTACAATGAGCAGTTCTTC. Its translation: CASSVDRSSYNEQFF. V usage is TRBV5-1 and J usage is TRBJ2-1; a weak D match, TRBD1 (6 bases). The CDR3 loop spans 15 amino acids. V was trimmed by 4 bases and J by 0 bases, leaving 11 bases between them. In germline, CDR1 is SGHRS, CDR2 YFSETQ.

J is TRBJ2-1 and V is TRBV24-1, with a possible D match to TRBD2 (5 bases). Trimming stripped 7 bases from V and 2 bases from J, with 14 bases between. The germline gives CDR1 KGHDR, CDR2 SFDVKD. The CDR3 runs to 15 residues. The CDR3 is CATSAGRSTYNEQFF. CDR3 DNA sequence: TGTGCCACCAGCGCGGGTCGGTCGACCTACAATGAGCAGTTCTTC.

V is TRBV6-1 and J is TRBJ1-3, with D unresolved. CDR1 is MNHNS, CDR2 SASEGT, per germline. Trimming left V 2 bases short and J 1 base short, with 6 bases between. This CDR3 region has 14 residues. DNA of the CDR3: TGTGCCAGCAGTGAATGGGAATCTGGAAACACCATATATTTT. Its protein is CASSEWESGNTIYF.

The chain is built from TRBV29-1 and TRBJ1-2, with unresolved D. The CDR3 runs 12 residues. Trimming removed 1 base at V and 8 bases at J, with 11 bases between. Germline lookup yields CDR1 SQVTM and CDR2 ANQGSEA. CDR3 coding DNA: TGCAGCGTTGAAGTAGTGGGGTGGGGCTACACCTTC. Amino acids: CSVEVVGWGYTF.

Only a few counts were recorded for this clone. The chain is built from TRBV24-1 and TRBJ1-5, with TRBD1 as a possible D gene (6 bases). Germline CDR1 is KGHDR and CDR2 is SFDVKD. Trimming pared 2 bases from V and 7 bases from J, leaving 17 bases between. The CDR3 covers 16 residues. The CDR3 loop reads CATSDSLKGERQPQHF. The DNA of the CDR3 is TGTGCCACCAGTGATTCCCTAAAGGGGGAGCGGCAGCCCCAGCATTTT.

This chain links TRBV7-9 with TRBJ2-7; TRBD2 matches 11 bases. CDR1 and CDR2 from the germline V gene are SEHNR and FQNEAQ (reference sequence). This CDR3 comprises 16 residues. V lost 5 bases and J lost 3; bases outside the gene matches: 9. The CDR3 here is CASSPKTSGIDYEQYF. DNA of the CDR3: TGTGCCAGCAGCCCCAAGACTAGCGGGATCGACTACGAGCAGTACTTC.

The V and J genes are TRBV9 and TRBJ2-3, with a tentative D call TRBD2 (5 bases). CDR1 is SGDLS and CDR2 is YYNGEE in the germline V gene. Trimming shortened V by 0 bases and J by 11 bases, and 13 bases separated the two germline ends. The CDR3 sequence is 13 residues long. The CDR3 protein is CASSVDGEGGQYF. The DNA for the CDR3 is TGTGCCAGCAGCGTAGACGGCGAGGGCGGGCAGTATTTT.

The J gene is TRBJ1-1, the V gene TRBV28, with D possibly TRBD1 on 5 matching bases. The germline CDR1 and CDR2 sequences are MDHEN and SYDVKM. Between the trimmed V and J ends, which lost 3 bases and 5 bases, there was a span of 10 bases. The CDR3 consists of 13 residues. The CDR3 nucleotides are TGTGCCAGCAGTTTGGAGGGACGTACTGAAGCTTTCTTT. Translating gives CASSLEGRTEAFF.

The chain employs TRBV28 and TRBJ2-7; 7 bases are a match to TRBD2. Germline values: CDR1 MDHEN, CDR2 SYDVKM. The V gene end was trimmed by 6 bases and the J gene end by 5 bases; junction bases not matched to a gene: 13. There are 15 residues in the CDR3. The CDR3 DNA follows: TGTGCCAGCAGACTACTACTAGCGCCCGGTCACGAGCAGTACTTC. Protein sequence: CASRLLLAPGHEQYF.

This clone was counted only a few times. The chain employs TRBV6-1 and TRBJ2-3; no clear D. This CDR3 comprises 13 residues. Germline V gene sequence: CDR1 MNHNS, CDR2 SASEGT. The V and J ends lost 3 bases and 5 bases respectively, with 9 bases between them. CDR3 sequence: CASSEEIKDTQYF. In DNA, the CDR3 is TGTGCCAGCAGTGAGGAAATAAAAGATACGCAGTATTTT.

The rearrangement links TRBV14 to TRBJ1-1; maybe TRBD1 (6 bases). The CDR3 consists of 16 residues. Trimming took 5 bases from V and 1 from J, leaving 17 bases between them. The germline V gene encodes CDR1 SGHDN and CDR2 FVKESK. The CDR3 DNA sequence: TGTGCCAGCAGCGAATTCCAGGGGATGGGGAACACTGAAGCTTTCTTT. Protein product: CASSEFQGMGNTEAFF.

V is TRBV6-5 and J is TRBJ1-5; tentatively, D is TRBD1 (6 bases). This CDR3 is 15 amino acids long. Germline CDR1 is MNHEY and CDR2 is SVGAGI. V lost 8 bases and J 0 bases, leaving 14 bases between the germline ends. CDR3 protein: CASSWTADSNQPQHF. The CDR3 nucleotides are TGTGCCAGCTCCTGGACAGCAGATAGCAATCAGCCCCAGCATTTT.